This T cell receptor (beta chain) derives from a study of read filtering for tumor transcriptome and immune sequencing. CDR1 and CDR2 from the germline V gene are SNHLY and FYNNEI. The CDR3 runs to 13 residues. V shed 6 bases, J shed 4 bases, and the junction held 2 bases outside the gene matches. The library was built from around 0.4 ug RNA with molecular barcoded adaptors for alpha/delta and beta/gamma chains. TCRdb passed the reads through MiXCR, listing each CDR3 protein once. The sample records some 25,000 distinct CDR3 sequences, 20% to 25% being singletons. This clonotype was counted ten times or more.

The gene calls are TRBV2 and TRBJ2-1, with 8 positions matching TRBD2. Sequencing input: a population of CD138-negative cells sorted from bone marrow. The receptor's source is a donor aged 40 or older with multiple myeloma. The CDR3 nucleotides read TGTGCCAGCAGCGGACTAGCTTACAATGAGCAGTTCTTC. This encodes CASSGLAYNEQFF.